Listed below are T cell receptor beta chains from one sample, sequenced in a study of OX40 agonist ivuxolimab in advanced cancers. Measured with immunoSEQ multiplex PCR; TCRdb has only the in-frame clones, and not every one. The sample lists about 50,000 clones; about nine tenths were seen once. The sequences come from CD4+ or CD8+ T cells sorted from blood, collected in a trial of the OX40 agonist ivuxolimab. The receptors were sampled from an adult with an advanced solid tumor such as melanoma, head and neck, liver or kidney cancer. Each CDR3 is given with its conserved first and last residue. Each record gives: J gene, CDR3 length, clone size, V gene, D gene, CDR3 protein, CDR3 DNA. A D gene is named only where the DNA matches it firmly. Clone size is shown for a subset of rows, as once, few, many or a class of expanded clone.

TRBJ1-3 14 NA TRBV7-2 NA CASSLVGLEDTIYF TGTGCCAGCAGCTTAGTCGGCCTCGAAGACACCATATATTTT
TRBJ1-2 10 NA TRBV1 NA CTSSLTRYTF TGCACCAGCAGCCTAACCCGCTACACCTTC
TRBJ2-3 17 NA TRBV6-1 NA CASSVRGRGESTDTQYF TGTGCCAGCAGTGTTCGGGGAAGAGGGGAGTCCACAGATACGCAGTATTTT
TRBJ2-5 15 NA TRBV5-4 NA CASSSTGTIQETQYF TGTGCCAGCAGCTCTACCGGGACCATCCAAGAGACCCAGTACTTC
TRBJ1-2 12 NA TRBV10-3 NA CAISGLDSGYTF TGTGCCATCAGTGGGTTGGACAGTGGCTACACCTTC
TRBJ1-1 13 NA TRBV30 NA CAWKDGGDTEAFF TGTGCCTGGAAAGACGGGGGGGACACTGAAGCTTTCTTT
TRBJ2-7 15 NA TRBV11-2 TRBD2 CASSLIGSGSYEQYF TGTGCCAGCAGCTTAATTGGTAGCGGGAGCTACGAGCAGTACTTC
TRBJ2-3 18 NA TRBV11-2 NA CASRERGAHSRFTDTQYF TGTGCCAGCAGAGAGAGGGGGGCTCACTCTCGCTTCACAGATACGCAGTATTTT
TRBJ1-3 17 few TRBV11-2 TRBD1 CASRSTGGRRSGNTIYF TGTGCCAGCAGGTCTACAGGGGGCAGGAGATCTGGAAACACCATATATTTT
TRBJ2-7 13 NA TRBV5-1 NA CASSLETQYEQYF TGCGCCAGCAGCTTGGAGACTCAGTACGAGCAGTACTTC
TRBJ1-1 14 few TRBV28 NA CASSPGVENTEAFF TGTGCCAGCAGTCCCGGGGTTGAGAACACTGAAGCTTTCTTT
TRBJ2-7 11 NA TRBV20-1 NA CSAAKRGEQYF TGCAGTGCCGCGAAAAGGGGGGAGCAGTACTTC
TRBJ2-5 13 NA TRBV30 NA CAWSPYGAATQYF TGTGCCTGGAGTCCATACGGGGCGGCGACCCAGTACTTC
TRBJ1-6 15 NA TRBV5-1 TRBD1 CASSLEGTGNSPLHF TGCGCCAGCAGCTTGGAGGGGACAGGGAATTCACCCCTCCACTTT
TRBJ1-2 13 NA TRBV5-1 TRBD1 CASSSGQNYGYTF TGCGCCAGCAGCTCGGGACAGAACTATGGCTACACCTTC
TRBJ1-6 14 NA TRBV28 TRBD1 CASRPDRGGSPLHF TGTGCCAGCAGACCGGACAGGGGGGGTTCACCCCTCCACTTT
TRBJ1-6 15 once TRBV7-2 NA CASSLGVGSGSPLHF TGTGCCAGCAGCTTAGGGGTGGGGTCTGGATCACCCCTCCACTTT
TRBJ2-7 14 once TRBV7-2 NA CASSFQEKSYEQYF TGTGCCAGCAGCTTTCAGGAGAAGTCCTACGAGCAGTACTTC
TRBJ2-7 14 NA TRBV7-3 NA CASSLTGKTYEQYF TGTGCCAGCAGCTTAACAGGGAAGACCTACGAGCAGTACTTC
TRBJ2-7 15 NA TRBV10-3 TRBD1 CAIAQDRGRLAEQYF TGTGCCATCGCCCAAGACAGGGGACGTCTGGCCGAGCAGTACTTC
TRBJ2-3 14 NA TRBV6-6 TRBD1 CASSPRDRKDTQYF TGTGCCAGCAGTCCCCGGGACAGAAAAGATACGCAGTATTTT
TRBJ2-5 14 NA TRBV10-3 NA CAISESRGLETQYF TGTGCCATCAGTGAGTCCAGAGGGCTTGAGACCCAGTACTTC
TRBJ1-2 14 NA TRBV7-2 NA CASSLEGLNYGYTF TGTGCCAGCAGCTTAGAAGGACTGAACTATGGCTACACCTTC
TRBJ1-2 13 NA TRBV5-1 NA CASSLGSSGGYTF TGCGCCAGCAGCTTGGGGTCTTCGGGGGGCTACACCTTC
TRBJ1-1 14 NA TRBV11-1 NA CASSLEGLGTEAFF TGTGCCAGCAGCTTAGAGGGGCTTGGGACTGAAGCTTTCTTT
TRBJ1-5 13 NA TRBV19 NA CASSIDLRQPQHF TGTGCCAGTAGTATAGATCTTCGGCAGCCCCAGCATTTT
TRBJ1-1 12 NA TRBV19 NA CASSWVNTEAFF TGTGCCAGTAGTTGGGTGAACACTGAAGCTTTCTTT
TRBJ2-5 15 NA TRBV9 TRBD2 CASSVGAGDPETQYF TGTGCCAGCAGCGTAGGGGCGGGAGACCCAGAGACCCAGTACTTC
TRBJ2-2 15 NA TRBV5-1 TRBD2 CASNPSGGNTGELFF TGCGCCAGCAACCCTAGCGGGGGGAACACCGGGGAGCTGTTTTTT
TRBJ2-7 15 NA TRBV7-3 NA CASSLSRSYPYEQYF TGTGCCAGCAGCTTAAGCAGGTCTTACCCCTACGAGCAGTACTTC
TRBJ2-7 14 NA TRBV11-2 NA CASSAGQTSYEQYF TGTGCCAGCAGCGCGGGACAGACCTCCTACGAGCAGTACTTC
TRBJ2-7 15 NA TRBV27 NA CASSFLGLRSYEQYF TGTGCCAGCAGTTTCCTCGGCCTACGCTCCTACGAGCAGTACTTC